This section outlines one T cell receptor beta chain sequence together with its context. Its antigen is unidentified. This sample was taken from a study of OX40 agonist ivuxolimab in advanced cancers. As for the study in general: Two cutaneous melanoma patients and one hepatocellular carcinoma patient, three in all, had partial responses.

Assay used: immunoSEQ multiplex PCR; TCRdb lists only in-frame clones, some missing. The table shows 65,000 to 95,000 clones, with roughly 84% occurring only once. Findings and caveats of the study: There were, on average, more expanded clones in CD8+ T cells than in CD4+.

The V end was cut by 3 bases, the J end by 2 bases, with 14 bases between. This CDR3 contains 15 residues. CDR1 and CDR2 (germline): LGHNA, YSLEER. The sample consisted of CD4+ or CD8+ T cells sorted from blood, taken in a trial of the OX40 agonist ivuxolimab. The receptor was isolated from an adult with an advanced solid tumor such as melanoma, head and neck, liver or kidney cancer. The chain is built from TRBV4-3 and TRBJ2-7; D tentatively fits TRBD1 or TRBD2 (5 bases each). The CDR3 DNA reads TGCGCCAGCAGCCAGGGACGGGGATGGACCTACGAGCAGTACTTC. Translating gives CASSQGRGWTYEQYF.